This T cell receptor beta chain was recovered during a study of shared clonotypes between healthy human individuals. Study at large: A donor's plate count was three for CD4 naive and three for CD4 memory; CD8 naive had two and CD8 memory one.

Original data processing: Quality scores were absent from the junction-only immunoSEQ sequences, so filtering differed. Profiled with immunoSEQ multiplex PCR; TCRdb holds only in-frame clones, not every one. V and J calls plus clone size are reproduced from that table; the DNA served to infer D and trimming. The data contain over a million clones, 96% of them singletons. The V gene's germline CDR1 is WSHSY and CDR2 SAAADI. The length of the CDR3 is 14 residues. Trimming shortened V by 10 bases and J by 2 bases, and 15 bases separated the two germline ends. This sequence was found in a man aged 25 to 40 in good health. The chain combines TRBV10-2 with TRBJ2-1; a possible D gene is TRBD1 (6 bases). The source material was naive CD4+ T cells sorted from blood. Described subset: CD45RA+ positively selected. In DNA form, the CDR3 reads TGCGCCATCCCCCCGGACAGTACCTACAATGAGCAGTTCTTC. Its translation: CAIPPDSTYNEQFF.